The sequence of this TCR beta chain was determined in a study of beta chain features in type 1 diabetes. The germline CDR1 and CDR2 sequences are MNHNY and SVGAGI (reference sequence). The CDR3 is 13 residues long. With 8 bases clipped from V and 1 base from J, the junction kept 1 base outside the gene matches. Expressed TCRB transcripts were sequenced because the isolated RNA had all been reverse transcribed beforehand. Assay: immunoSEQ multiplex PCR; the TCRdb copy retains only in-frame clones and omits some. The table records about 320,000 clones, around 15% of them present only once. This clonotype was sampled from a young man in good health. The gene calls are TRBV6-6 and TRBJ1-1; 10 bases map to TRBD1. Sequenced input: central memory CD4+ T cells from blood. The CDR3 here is CASGDRGNTEAFF. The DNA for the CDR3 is TGTGCCAGCGGGGACAGGGGGAACACTGAAGCTTTCTTT.